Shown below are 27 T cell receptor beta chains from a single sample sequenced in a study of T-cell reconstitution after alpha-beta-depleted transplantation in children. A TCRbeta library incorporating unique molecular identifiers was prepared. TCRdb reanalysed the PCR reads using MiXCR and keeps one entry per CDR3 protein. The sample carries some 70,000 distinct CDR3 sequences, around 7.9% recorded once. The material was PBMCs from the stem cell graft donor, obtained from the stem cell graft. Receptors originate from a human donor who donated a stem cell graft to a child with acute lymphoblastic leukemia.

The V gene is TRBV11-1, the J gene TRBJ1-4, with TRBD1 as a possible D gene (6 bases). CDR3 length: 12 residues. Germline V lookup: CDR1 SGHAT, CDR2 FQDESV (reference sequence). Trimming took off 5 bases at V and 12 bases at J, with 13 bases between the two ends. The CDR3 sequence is CASSRTDRQLFF. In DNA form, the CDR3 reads TGTGCCAGCAGCCGAACCGACAGGCAACTGTTTTTT. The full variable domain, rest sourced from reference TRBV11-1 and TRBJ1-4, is EAEVAQSPRYKITEKSQAVAFWCDPISGHATLYWYRQILGQGPELLVQFQDESVVDDSQLPKDRFSAERLKGVDSTLKIQPAELGDSAMYLCASSRTDRQLFFGSGTQLSVL.

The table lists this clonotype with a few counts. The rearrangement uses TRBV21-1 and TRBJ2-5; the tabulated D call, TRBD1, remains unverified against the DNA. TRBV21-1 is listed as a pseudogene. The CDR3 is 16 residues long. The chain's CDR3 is CASSKGGTPLRETQYF. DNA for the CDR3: TGTGCCAGCAGCAAAGGGGGGACTCCCCTGAGGGAGACCCAGTACTTC.

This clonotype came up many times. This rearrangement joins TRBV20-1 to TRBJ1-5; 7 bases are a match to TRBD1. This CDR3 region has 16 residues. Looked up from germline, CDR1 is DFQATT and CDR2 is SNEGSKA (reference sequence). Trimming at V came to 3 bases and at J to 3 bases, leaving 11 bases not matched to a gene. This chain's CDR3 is CSASRNRGNNNQPQHF. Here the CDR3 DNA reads TGCAGTGCTAGTCGAAACAGGGGCAACAACAATCAGCCCCAGCATTTT.

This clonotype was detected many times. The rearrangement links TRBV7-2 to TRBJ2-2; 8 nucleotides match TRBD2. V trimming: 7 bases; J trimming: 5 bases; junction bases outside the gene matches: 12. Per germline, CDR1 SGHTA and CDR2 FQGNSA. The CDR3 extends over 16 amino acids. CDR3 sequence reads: CASTVGGTSLTGELFF. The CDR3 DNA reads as TGTGCCAGCACCGTGGGGGGGACTAGTCTAACCGGGGAGCTGTTTTTT.

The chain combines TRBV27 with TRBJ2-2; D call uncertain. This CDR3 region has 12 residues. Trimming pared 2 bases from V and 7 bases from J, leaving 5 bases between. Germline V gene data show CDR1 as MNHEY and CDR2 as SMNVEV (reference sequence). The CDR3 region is CASSLGNGELFF. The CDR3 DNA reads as TGTGCCAGCAGTTTAGGCAACGGGGAGCTGTTTTTT.

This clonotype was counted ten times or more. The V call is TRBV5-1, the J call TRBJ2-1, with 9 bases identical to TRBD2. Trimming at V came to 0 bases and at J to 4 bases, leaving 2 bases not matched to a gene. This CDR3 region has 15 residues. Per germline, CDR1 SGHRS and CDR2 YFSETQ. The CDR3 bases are TGCGCCAGCAGCTTGGCCCTAGCGGGGTACAATGAGCAGTTCTTC. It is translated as CASSLALAGYNEQFF. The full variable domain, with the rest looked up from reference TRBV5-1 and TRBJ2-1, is KAGVTQTPRYLIKTRGQQVTLSCSPISGHRSVSWYQQTPGQGLQFLFEYFSETQRNKGNFPGRFSGRQFSNSRSEMNVSTLELGDSALYLCASSLALAGYNEQFFGPGTRLTVL.

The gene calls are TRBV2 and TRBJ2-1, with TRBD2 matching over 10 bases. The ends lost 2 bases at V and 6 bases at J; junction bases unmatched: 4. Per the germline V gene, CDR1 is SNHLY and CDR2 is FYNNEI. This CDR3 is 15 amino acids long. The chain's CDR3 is CASSELAGAANEQFF. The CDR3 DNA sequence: TGTGCCAGCAGTGAACTAGCGGGGGCAGCCAATGAGCAGTTCTTC.

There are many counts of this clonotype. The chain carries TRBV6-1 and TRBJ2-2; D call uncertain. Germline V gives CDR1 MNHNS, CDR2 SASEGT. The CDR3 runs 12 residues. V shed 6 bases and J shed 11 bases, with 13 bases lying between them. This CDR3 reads CASSPTAIELFF. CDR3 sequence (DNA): TGTGCCAGCAGCCCAACTGCGATAGAGCTGTTTTTT.

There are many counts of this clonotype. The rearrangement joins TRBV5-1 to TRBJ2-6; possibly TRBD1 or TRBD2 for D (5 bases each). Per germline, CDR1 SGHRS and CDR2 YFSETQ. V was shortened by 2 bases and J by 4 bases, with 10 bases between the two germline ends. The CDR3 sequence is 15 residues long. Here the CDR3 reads CASSFGGRGANVLTF. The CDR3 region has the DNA TGCGCCAGCAGCTTTGGGGGTAGAGGGGCCAACGTCCTGACTTTC.

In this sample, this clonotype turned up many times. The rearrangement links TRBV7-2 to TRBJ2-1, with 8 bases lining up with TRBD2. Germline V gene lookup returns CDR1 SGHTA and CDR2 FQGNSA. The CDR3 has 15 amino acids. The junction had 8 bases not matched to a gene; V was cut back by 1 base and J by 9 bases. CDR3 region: CASSLDGTSGREQFF. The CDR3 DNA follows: TGTGCCAGCAGCTTAGATGGGACTAGTGGTCGTGAGCAGTTCTTC. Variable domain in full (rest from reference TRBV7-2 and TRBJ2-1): GAGVSQSPSNKVTEKGKDVELRCDPISGHTALYWYRQSLGQGLEFLIYFQGNSAPDKSGLPSDRFSAERTGGSVSTLTIQRTQQEDSAVYLCASSLDGTSGREQFFGPGTRLTVL.

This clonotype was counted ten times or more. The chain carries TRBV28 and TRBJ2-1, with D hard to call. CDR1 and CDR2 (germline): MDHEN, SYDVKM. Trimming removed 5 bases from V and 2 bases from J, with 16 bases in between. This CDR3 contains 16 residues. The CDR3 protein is CASSDGGRTTYNEQFF. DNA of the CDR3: TGTGCCAGCAGTGATGGCGGTCGGACCACCTACAATGAGCAGTTCTTC.

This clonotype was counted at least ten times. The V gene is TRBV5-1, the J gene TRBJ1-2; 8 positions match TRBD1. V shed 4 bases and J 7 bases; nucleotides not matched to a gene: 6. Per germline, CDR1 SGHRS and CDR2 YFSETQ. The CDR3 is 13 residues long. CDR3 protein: CASSTGQEGGYTF. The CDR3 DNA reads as TGCGCCAGCAGCACGGGACAGGAGGGTGGCTACACCTTC.

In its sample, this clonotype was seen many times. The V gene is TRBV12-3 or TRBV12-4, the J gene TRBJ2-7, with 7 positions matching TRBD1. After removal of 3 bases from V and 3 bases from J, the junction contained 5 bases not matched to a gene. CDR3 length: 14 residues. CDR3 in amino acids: CASSFRTGLYEQYF. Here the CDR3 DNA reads TGTGCCAGCAGTTTCAGGACAGGTCTCTACGAGCAGTACTTC.

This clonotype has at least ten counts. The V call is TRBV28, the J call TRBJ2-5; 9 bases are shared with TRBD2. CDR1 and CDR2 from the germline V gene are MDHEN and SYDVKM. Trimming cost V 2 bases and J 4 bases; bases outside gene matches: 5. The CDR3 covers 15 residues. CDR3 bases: TGTGCCAGCAGTTTAAGGACTAGCGCCCTAGAGACCCAGTACTTC. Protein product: CASSLRTSALETQYF.

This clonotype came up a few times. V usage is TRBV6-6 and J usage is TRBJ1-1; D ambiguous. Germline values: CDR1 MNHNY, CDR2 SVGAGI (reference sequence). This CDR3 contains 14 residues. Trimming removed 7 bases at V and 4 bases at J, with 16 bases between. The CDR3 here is CASTFASRGTEAFF. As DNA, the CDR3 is TGTGCCAGCACCTTCGCCAGTCGGGGCACTGAAGCTTTCTTT.

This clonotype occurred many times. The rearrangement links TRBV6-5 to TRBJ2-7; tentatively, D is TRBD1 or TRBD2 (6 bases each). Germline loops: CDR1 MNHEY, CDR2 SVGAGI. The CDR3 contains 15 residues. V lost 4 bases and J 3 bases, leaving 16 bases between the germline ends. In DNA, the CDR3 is TGTGCCAGCAGTTTGACTCGTGGGGGGCACTACGAGCAGTACTTC. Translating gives CASSLTRGGHYEQYF.

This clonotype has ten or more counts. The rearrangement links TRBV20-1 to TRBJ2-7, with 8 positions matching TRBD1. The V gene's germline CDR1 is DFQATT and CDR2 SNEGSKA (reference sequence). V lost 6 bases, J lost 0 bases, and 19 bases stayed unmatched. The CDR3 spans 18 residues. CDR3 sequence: CSANHWTGSVVDSYEQYF. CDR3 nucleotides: TGCAGTGCCAACCATTGGACAGGGTCTGTAGTTGACTCCTACGAGCAGTACTTC.

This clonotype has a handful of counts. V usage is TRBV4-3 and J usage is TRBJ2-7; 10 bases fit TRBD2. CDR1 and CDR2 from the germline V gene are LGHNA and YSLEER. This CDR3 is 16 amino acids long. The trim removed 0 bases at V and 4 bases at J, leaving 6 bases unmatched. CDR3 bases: TGCGCCAGCAGCCAAGATCCAGCGGGGGGGCGGTACGAGCAGTACTTC. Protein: CASSQDPAGGRYEQYF.

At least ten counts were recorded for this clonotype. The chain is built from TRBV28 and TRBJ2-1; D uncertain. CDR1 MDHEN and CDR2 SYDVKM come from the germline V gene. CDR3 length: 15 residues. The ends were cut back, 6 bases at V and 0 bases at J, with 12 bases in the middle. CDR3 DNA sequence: TGTGCCAGCAGCCTGTACCAGAGCTCCTACAATGAGCAGTTCTTC. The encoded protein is CASSLYQSSYNEQFF.

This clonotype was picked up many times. DNA of the CDR3: TGTGCCAGCAGTTACTCGTTGACTAGCGGGGGGGCCGTCAACGAGCAGTACTTC. It encodes CASSYSLTSGGAVNEQYF. V is TRBV6-5 and J is TRBJ2-7; 14 nucleotides match TRBD2. Trimming removed 0 bases from V and 5 bases from J; junction bases left unmatched: 9. This CDR3 has 18 residues. Germline V gene lookup returns CDR1 MNHEY and CDR2 SVGAGI.

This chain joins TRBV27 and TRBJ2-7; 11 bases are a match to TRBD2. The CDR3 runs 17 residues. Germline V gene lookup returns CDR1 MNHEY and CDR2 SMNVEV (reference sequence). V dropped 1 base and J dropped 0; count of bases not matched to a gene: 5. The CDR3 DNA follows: TGTGCCAGCAGTTTATACGGGGGACTAGCGGACTCCTACGAGCAGTACTTC. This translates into CASSLYGGLADSYEQYF.

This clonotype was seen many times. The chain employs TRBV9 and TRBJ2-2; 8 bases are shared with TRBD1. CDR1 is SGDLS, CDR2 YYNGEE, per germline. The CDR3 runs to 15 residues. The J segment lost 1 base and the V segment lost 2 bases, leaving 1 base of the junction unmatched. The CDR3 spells CASSVRGLNTGELFF. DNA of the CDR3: TGTGCCAGCAGCGTCAGGGGGCTGAACACCGGGGAGCTGTTTTTT.

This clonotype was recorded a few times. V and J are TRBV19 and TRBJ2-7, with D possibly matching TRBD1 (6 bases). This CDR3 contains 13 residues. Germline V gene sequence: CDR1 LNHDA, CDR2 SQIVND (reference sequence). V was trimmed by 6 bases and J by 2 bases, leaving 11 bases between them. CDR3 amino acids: CASSRGTAYEQYF. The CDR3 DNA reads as TGTGCCAGTAGCAGGGGTACGGCCTACGAGCAGTACTTC.

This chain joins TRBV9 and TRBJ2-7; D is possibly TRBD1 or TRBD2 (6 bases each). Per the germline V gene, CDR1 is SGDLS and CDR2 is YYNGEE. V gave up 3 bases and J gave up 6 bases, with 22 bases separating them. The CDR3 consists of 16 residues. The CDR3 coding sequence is TGTGCCAGCAGCGGGGGGGCAAGTCAGGGTCGGCCCGAGCAGTACTTC. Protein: CASSGGASQGRPEQYF.

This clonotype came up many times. The CDR3 loop is CASSYYGLAGGQNTGELFF. The CDR3 DNA follows: TGTGCCAGCAGCTATTATGGACTAGCGGGGGGACAGAACACCGGGGAGCTGTTTTTT. This rearrangement joins TRBV5-4 to TRBJ2-2; TRBD2 aligns across 14 bases. This CDR3 is built from 19 residues. After removal of 3 bases from V and 1 base from J, the junction contained 8 bases not matched to a gene. The germline gives CDR1 SGHNT, CDR2 YYREEE (reference sequence).

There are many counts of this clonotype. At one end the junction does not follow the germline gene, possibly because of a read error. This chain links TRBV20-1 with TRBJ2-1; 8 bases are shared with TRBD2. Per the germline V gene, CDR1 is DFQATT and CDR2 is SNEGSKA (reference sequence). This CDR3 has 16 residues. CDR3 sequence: CSARGLAGSSYNEQFF. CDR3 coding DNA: TGCAGTGCAAGAGGGCTAGCGGGCTCCTCCTACAATGAGCAGTTCTTC.

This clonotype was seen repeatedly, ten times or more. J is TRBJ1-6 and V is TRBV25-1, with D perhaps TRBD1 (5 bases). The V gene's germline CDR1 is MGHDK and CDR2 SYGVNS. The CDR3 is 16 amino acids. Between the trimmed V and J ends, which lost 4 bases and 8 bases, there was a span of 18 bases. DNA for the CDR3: TGTGCCAGCAGTGGACTTGTCGTCCTAGGGGATTCACCCCTCCACTTT. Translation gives CASSGLVVLGDSPLHF.